These T cell receptor beta chains were read from a single sample in a study of T cells in Graves' hyperthyroidism and ophthalmopathy. Each CDR3 protein is one row after TCRdb ran MiXCR on the multiplex PCR reads. The sample lists roughly 640,000 distinct CDR3 sequences; more than 15% were seen once. Input material: blood. These receptors were taken from a middle-aged woman with Graves' ophthalmopathy. Both conserved end residues are part of each CDR3. D genes are given only for firm matches.

TRBV27	NA	TRBJ2-4	CATSLVGGGNIQYF
TRBV27	NA	TRBJ2-2	CASSLSITGELFF
TRBV6-6	NA	TRBJ2-1	CASSYSRGNEQFF
TRBV18	NA	TRBJ2-5	CASSPRAIQETQYF
TRBV29-1	TRBD1	TRBJ2-7	CSVEVGRGYEQYF
TRBV10-3	NA	TRBJ1-5	CASSIDGEGQPQHF
TRBV2	NA	TRBJ2-3	CASKLPGYTSTDTQYF
TRBV28	NA	TRBJ1-5	CASSFDRRGQPQHF
TRBV4-1	NA	TRBJ1-2	CASSQAAALYGYTF
TRBV7-2	NA	TRBJ2-3	CASSSRLTDTQYF
TRBV30	TRBD2	TRBJ2-3	CAWSHGLAGPNTQYF
TRBV6-1	TRBD2	TRBJ2-7	CASRPPSASGSYEQYF
TRBV6-1	TRBD1	TRBJ2-1	CASSEEGTGWHEQFF
TRBV2	NA	TRBJ2-1	CASMEDLYNEQFF
TRBV30	NA	TRBJ1-4	CAWRAPRDAGKLFF
TRBV5-1	NA	TRBJ2-1	CASQAGFGQFF
TRBV2	NA	TRBJ1-2	CASSASHYGYTF
TRBV7-9	TRBD1	TRBJ1-3	CASSPGGYGNTIYF
TRBV28	TRBD1	TRBJ2-7	CASRPQGAHEQYF
TRBV19	NA	TRBJ1-1	CASTLRQPLNTEAFF
TRBV12-5	NA	TRBJ2-7	CASGPQARRLVNGEQYF
TRBV7-3	TRBD1	TRBJ2-1	CASSPTGGYNEQFF
TRBV7-2	TRBD1	TRBJ2-5	CASSFDRQGWETQYF
TRBV7-8	TRBD2	TRBJ2-3	CASRDTSGRIDTQYF
TRBV20-1	NA	TRBJ1-2	CSANRASEGYTF
TRBV9	NA	TRBJ1-6	CASSYSSVNSPLHF
TRBV11-1	TRBD1	TRBJ2-7	CASSLTGGRYEQYF